This T cell receptor (beta chain) derives from a study of cytomegalovirus exposure and HLA in healthy donors. Study as a whole: A prior analysis found 100 million to 140 million unique TCR beta sequences from around 200 million T cells.

The PCR was carried out with 60 Vbeta primers and 13 Jbeta primers. Original methodology: In a later analysis, roughly 86 million unique TCR beta chains included roughly 11 million shared by two or more donors. This table comes from immunoSEQ multiplex PCR, and its TCRdb copy is limited to in-frame clones, with some not included. V, J and clone size are those of that table, while D and trimming were read from the DNA. This sample has some 170,000 clones, with roughly nine tenths found just once. Findings of the study overall: A list of around 150 TCR beta chains associated with cytomegalovirus was given.

A word on this clone: What it binds is unknown.

The CDR3 spans 15 residues. V lost 8 bases, J lost 7 bases, and 23 bases lay in between. In germline, CDR1 is PRHDT, CDR2 FYEKMQ (reference sequence). This chain links TRBV13 with TRBJ1-2; the D gene is possibly TRBD1 (6 bases). The receptor was isolated from a woman aged 25 to 39 in good health and CMV-seronegative. Sequenced material: PBMCs. CDR3 in DNA: TGTGCCAGCCTCCTAGGGGGGGCGAAGCGGTCTGGCTACACCTTC. Protein product: CASLLGGAKRSGYTF.